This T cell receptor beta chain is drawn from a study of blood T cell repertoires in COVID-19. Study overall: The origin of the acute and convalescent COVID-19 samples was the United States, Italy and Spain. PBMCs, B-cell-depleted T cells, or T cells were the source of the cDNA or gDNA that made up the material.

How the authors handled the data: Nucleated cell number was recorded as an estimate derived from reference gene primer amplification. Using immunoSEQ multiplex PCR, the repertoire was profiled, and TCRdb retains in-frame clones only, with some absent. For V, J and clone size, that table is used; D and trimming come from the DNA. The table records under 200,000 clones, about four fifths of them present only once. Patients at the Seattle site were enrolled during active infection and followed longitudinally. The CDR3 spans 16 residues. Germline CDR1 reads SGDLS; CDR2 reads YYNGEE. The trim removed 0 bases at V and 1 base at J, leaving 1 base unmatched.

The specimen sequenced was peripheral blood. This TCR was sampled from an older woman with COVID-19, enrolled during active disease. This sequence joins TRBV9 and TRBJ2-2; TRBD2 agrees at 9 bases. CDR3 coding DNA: TGTGCCAGCAGCGTAGGAGCGGGAGGGAACACCGGGGAGCTGTTTTTT. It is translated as CASSVGAGGNTGELFF.